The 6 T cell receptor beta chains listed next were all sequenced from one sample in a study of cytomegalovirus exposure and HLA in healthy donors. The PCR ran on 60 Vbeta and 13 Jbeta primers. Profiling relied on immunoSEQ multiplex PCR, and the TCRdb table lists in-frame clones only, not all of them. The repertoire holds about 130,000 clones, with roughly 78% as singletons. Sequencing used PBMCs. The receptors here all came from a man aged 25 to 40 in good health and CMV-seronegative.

The DNA of the CDR3 is TGTGCCAGTGACAGGGGACAAGAGACCCAGTACTTC. It yields the protein CASDRGQETQYF. V is TRBV2 and J is TRBJ2-5, with 8 positions matching TRBD1. The trim removed 9 bases at V and 2 bases at J, leaving 2 bases unmatched. The CDR3 sequence is 12 residues long. Germline V lookup: CDR1 SNHLY, CDR2 FYNNEI.

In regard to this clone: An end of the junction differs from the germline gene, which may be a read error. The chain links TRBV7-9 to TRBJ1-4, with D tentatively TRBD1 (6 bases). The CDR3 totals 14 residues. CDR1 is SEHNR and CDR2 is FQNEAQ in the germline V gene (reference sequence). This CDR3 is CSSSKGTTYEKLFF. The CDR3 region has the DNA TGTTCCAGCAGCAAAGGGACAACATATGAAAAACTGTTTTTT. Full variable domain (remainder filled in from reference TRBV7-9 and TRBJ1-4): DTGVSQNPRHKITKRGQNVTFRCDPISEHNRLYWYRQTLGQGPEFLTYFQNEAQLEKSRLLSDRFSAERPKGSFSTLEIQRTEQGDSAMYLCSSSKGTTYEKLFFGSGTQLSVL.

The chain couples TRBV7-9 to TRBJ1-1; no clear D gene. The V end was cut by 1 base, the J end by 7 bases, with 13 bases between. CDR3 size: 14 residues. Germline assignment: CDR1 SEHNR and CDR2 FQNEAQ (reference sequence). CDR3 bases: TGTGCCAGCAGCTTAGGTGGTGGCCAGGTTGAAGCTTTCTTT. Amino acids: CASSLGGGQVEAFF.

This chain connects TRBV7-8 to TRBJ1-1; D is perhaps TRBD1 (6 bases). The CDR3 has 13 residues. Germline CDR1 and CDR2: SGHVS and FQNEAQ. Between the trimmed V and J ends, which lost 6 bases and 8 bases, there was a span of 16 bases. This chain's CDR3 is CASRLGHLGEAFF. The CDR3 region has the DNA TGTGCCAGCAGGCTGGGACACCTGGGGGAAGCTTTCTTT.

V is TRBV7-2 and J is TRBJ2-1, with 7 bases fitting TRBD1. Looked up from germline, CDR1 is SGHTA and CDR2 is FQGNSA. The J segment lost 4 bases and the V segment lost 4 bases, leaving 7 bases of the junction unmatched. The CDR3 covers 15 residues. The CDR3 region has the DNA TGTGCCAGCAGCTCCGCCGGGGACAGTTACAATGAGCAGTTCTTC. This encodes CASSSAGDSYNEQFF.

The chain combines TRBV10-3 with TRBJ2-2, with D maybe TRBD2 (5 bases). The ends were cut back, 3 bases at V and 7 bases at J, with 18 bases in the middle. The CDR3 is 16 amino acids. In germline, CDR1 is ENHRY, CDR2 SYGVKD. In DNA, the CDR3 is TGTGCCATCAGTGATCGGAGGAGACGGAGCATCGGGGAGCTGTTTTTT. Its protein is CAISDRRRRSIGELFF.